The T cell receptor (beta chain) under discussion was sequenced for a study of blood T cell repertoires in COVID-19. Looking at the study overall: Some COVID-19 samples were acute and others convalescent; all came from the United States, Italy and Spain. From T cells, B-cell-depleted T cells, or PBMCs came the material, which was cDNA or gDNA.

Authors' methods: Cell counts per sample came from amplifying reference gene primers. Data came from immunoSEQ multiplex PCR; TCRdb stores just in-frame clones and leaves some out. V and J calls and clone size are as listed in that table; D and trimming were resolved from the DNA. The sample contains about 140,000 clones, roughly 85% of which appear only once. In this sample, this clone turned up a few times. The sequenced sample was peripheral blood. The sequence derives from a man aged 55 to 70 with acute or convalescent COVID-19.

DNA of the CDR3: TGTGCCAGCACCATGACTAGTGGGTACGAGCAGTACTTC. Protein: CASTMTSGYEQYF. The gene calls are TRBV7-2 and TRBJ2-7; TRBD2 is a possible D gene (6 bases). The CDR3 totals 13 residues. Germline assignment: CDR1 SGHTA and CDR2 FQGNSA. V dropped 7 bases and J dropped 4 bases, with 14 bases sitting between them.